These 24 T cell receptor beta chains originate from one sample sequenced in a study of blood T cell repertoires in COVID-19 (dated by TCRdb to the early 2020s). The protocol used for the library was the immunoSEQ multiplex PCR assay. TCRdb carries this immuneACCESS record with in-frame sequences only. Its versions omit some clonotypes, under half of them owing to an unresolved V gene in the studies checked, with the rest unexplained. In this sample the table shows fewer than 350,000 clones, less than 90% of which occur a single time. Around 13% of the sample is taken by the ten largest. The sequenced sample was peripheral blood. The receptors shown here come from a woman in her 70s with COVID-19, enrolled during active disease.

The rearrangement joins TRBV7-9 to TRBJ2-4; D possibly corresponds to TRBD2 (5 bases). The CDR3 is 16 amino acids. Trimming removed 2 bases from V and 3 bases from J, with 14 bases in between. Germline CDR1 is SEHNR and CDR2 is FQNEAQ (reference sequence). In DNA, the CDR3 is TGTGCCAGCAGCTTAATCGGGAACGAGGTCAAAAACATTCAGTACTTC. As protein: CASSLIGNEVKNIQYF.

V gene TRBV27 combines with J gene TRBJ1-6; D remains unclear. The CDR3 extends over 14 amino acids. The ends were cut back, 5 bases at V and 10 bases at J, with 15 bases in the middle. CDR1 is MNHEY and CDR2 is SMNVEV in the germline V gene (reference sequence). CDR3 in amino acids: CASSPILVGSPLHF. CDR3 coding DNA: TGTGCCAGCAGTCCCATCCTAGTTGGGTCACCCCTCCACTTT.

V and J are TRBV7-3 and TRBJ2-5; no firm D call. There are 13 residues in the CDR3. Trimming removed 2 bases from V and 1 base from J, with 5 bases in between. Germline-derived CDR1 and CDR2 are SGHTA and FQGTGA. CDR3 in amino acids: CASSLAVQETQYF. In DNA form, the CDR3 reads TGTGCCAGCAGCTTAGCGGTCCAAGAGACCCAGTACTTC.

This chain uses TRBV4-2 with TRBJ2-5; TRBD2 matches 11 bases. The trim removed 0 bases at V and 5 bases at J, leaving 8 bases unmatched. The CDR3 has 17 residues. The germline gives CDR1 LGHNA, CDR2 YNFKEQ. The CDR3 DNA reads as TGTGCCAGCAGCCAAGATATCCTAGCGGGGGGTTCGGAGACCCAGTACTTC. Translation gives CASSQDILAGGSETQYF.

The chain recombines TRBV7-9 with TRBJ1-3, with 10 positions matching TRBD1. This CDR3 comprises 14 residues. Germline assignment: CDR1 SEHNR and CDR2 FQNEAQ (reference sequence). V dropped 7 bases and J dropped 8; count of bases not matched to a gene: 8. Here the CDR3 reads CASTAGTGEHTIYF. CDR3 sequence (DNA): TGTGCCAGCACCGCCGGGACAGGGGAGCACACCATATATTTT.

V and J are TRBV12-1 and TRBJ1-3; TRBD1 is the table's D call and was not checked against the DNA. TRBV12-1 counts as a pseudogene. The CDR3 contains 18 residues. In nucleotides, the CDR3 is TGTGCCAGCAGCTTTTCACAGGGATGGTCCCACTCTGGAAACACCATATATTTT. Encoded protein: CASSFSQGWSHSGNTIYF.

CDR3 loop: CASSLMGELTDTQYF. CDR3 bases: TGTGCCAGCAGCTTGATGGGCGAGCTAACAGATACGCAGTATTTT. V is TRBV7-9 and J is TRBJ2-3; D remains unclear. V lost 3 bases and J lost 3, with 13 bases in between. Per germline, CDR1 SEHNR and CDR2 FQNEAQ (reference sequence). This CDR3 has 15 amino acids.

The chain couples TRBV11-2 to TRBJ2-2; 7 bases are shared with TRBD1. In germline, CDR1 is SGHAT, CDR2 FQNNGV. V lost 5 bases, J lost 3 bases, and 6 bases stayed unmatched. This CDR3 has 15 residues. CDR3 DNA: TGTGCCAGCAGCCGGGGTACAGGGGACACCGGGGAGCTGTTTTTT. Amino acids: CASSRGTGDTGELFF.

The chain carries TRBV2 and TRBJ2-7; D may be TRBD1 (6 bases). Germline CDR1 and CDR2: SNHLY and FYNNEI. This CDR3 spans 12 amino acids. Trimming shortened V by 10 bases and J by 3 bases, and 13 bases separated the two germline ends. The CDR3 nucleotides are TGTGCCACCCGGACAGACATCTACGAGCAGTACTTC. Translating gives CATRTDIYEQYF.

In its sample, this clone was seen once. The chain carries TRBV4-3 and TRBJ2-7, with TRBD2 identical over 11 bases. J lost 3 bases, V lost 4 bases, and 5 bases had no gene match. Germline lookup yields CDR1 LGHNA and CDR2 YSLEER. There are 15 residues in the CDR3. CDR3 region: CASSPTGTSGYEQYF. DNA of the CDR3: TGCGCCAGCAGCCCAACCGGGACTAGCGGCTACGAGCAGTACTTC.

This chain links TRBV11-3 with TRBJ2-1; 13 nucleotides match TRBD2. V shed 5 bases and J 7 bases; nucleotides not matched to a gene: 5. The germline V gene encodes CDR1 SGHNT and CDR2 YENEEA. This CDR3 has 15 residues. Here the CDR3 DNA reads TGTGCCAGCAGCCAGACTAGCGGGGGGTTAAATGAGCAGTTCTTC. This gives the protein CASSQTSGGLNEQFF.

This chain links TRBV11-2 with TRBJ1-4; the D is unclear. CDR3 length: 14 residues. Germline CDR1 and CDR2: SGHAT and FQNNGV. V dropped 4 bases and J dropped 4 bases, with 10 bases sitting between them. The DNA for the CDR3 is TGTGCCAGCAGCTCCTTGCGGTTTAATGAAAAACTGTTTTTT. Its protein product is CASSSLRFNEKLFF.

The chain's CDR3 is CASSPGTTDNTEAFF. The CDR3 nucleotides read TGTGCCAGTAGTCCCGGAACGACAGATAACACTGAAGCTTTCTTT. The chain employs TRBV19 and TRBJ1-1, with a weak D call TRBD1 (5 bases). Germline V gene lookup returns CDR1 LNHDA and CDR2 SQIVND (reference sequence). The CDR3 is made up of 15 amino acids. V gave up 5 bases and J gave up 2 bases, with 15 bases separating them.

The chain has TRBV6-5 and TRBJ1-5, with TRBD1 matching over 11 bases. This CDR3 spans 15 amino acids. The junction had 5 bases not matched to a gene; V was cut back by 5 bases and J by 5 bases. CDR1 and CDR2 from the germline V gene are MNHEY and SVGAGI. CDR3 nucleotides: TGTGCCAGCAGTCCCGGGACAGGGGGTTATCAGCCCCAGCATTTT. Amino acids: CASSPGTGGYQPQHF.

The chain joins TRBV4-3 to TRBJ1-5, with a possible D match to TRBD1 (5 bases). V was clipped by 1 base and J by 3 bases, with 13 bases between them. Germline V gene data show CDR1 as LGHNA and CDR2 as YSLEER. The CDR3 consists of 16 residues. CDR3 protein: CASSQAIAGLNQPQHF. CDR3 nucleotide sequence: TGCGCCAGCAGCCAAGCGATTGCGGGGCTCAATCAGCCCCAGCATTTT.

The count of this clone is one. The gene calls are TRBV30 and TRBJ2-7; TRBD1 is a possible D gene (5 bases). The CDR3 length is 12 residues. Per the germline V gene, CDR1 is GTSNPN and CDR2 is SVGIG (reference sequence). V was shortened by 3 bases and J by 4 bases, with 10 bases between the two germline ends. DNA of the CDR3: TGTGCCTGGAGCCAGACAGCTTACGAGCAGTACTTC. It encodes CAWSQTAYEQYF.

This clone was seen a few times. The rearrangement links TRBV30 to TRBJ2-3, with 8 bases aligning to TRBD2. CDR3 length: 14 amino acids. Germline-derived CDR1 and CDR2 are GTSNPN and SVGIG (reference sequence). The V and J ends lost 2 bases and 6 bases, in that order; junction bases with no gene match: 7. CDR3 sequence: CAWSSGGPQDTQYF. The CDR3 DNA reads TGTGCCTGGAGTTCGGGGGGGCCCCAGGATACGCAGTATTTT.

The gene calls are TRBV5-5 and TRBJ2-3, with 9 bases lining up with TRBD2. In germline, CDR1 is SGHKS, CDR2 YYEKEE (reference sequence). This CDR3 comprises 18 residues. V dropped 5 bases and J dropped 2; count of bases not matched to a gene: 15. The CDR3 region has the DNA TGTGCCAGCAGATTTACCCCCGTGACTAGCGGCCCCACAGATACGCAGTATTTT. Residues: CASRFTPVTSGPTDTQYF.

This clone has only one observation. The rearrangement uses TRBV6-5 and TRBJ1-1, with D perhaps TRBD1 (5 bases). This CDR3 is built from 15 residues. Trimming stripped 6 bases from V and 5 bases from J, with 19 bases between. CDR1 MNHEY and CDR2 SVGAGI come from the germline V gene. The CDR3 DNA sequence: TGTGCCAGCAGCCCCCTCGTAGGGGTCGGGACTGAAGCTTTCTTT. Translating it yields CASSPLVGVGTEAFF.

This chain joins TRBV4-2 and TRBJ1-2, with 8 nucleotides matching TRBD1. CDR3 length: 17 residues. From germline, CDR1 is LGHNA and CDR2 YNFKEQ. V was pared by 1 base and J by 3 bases, with 10 bases of the junction left unmatched. This chain's CDR3 is CASSQGHRGGMDYGYTF. DNA for the CDR3: TGTGCCAGCAGCCAAGGTCACAGGGGGGGAATGGACTATGGCTACACCTTC.

The chain has TRBV7-8 and TRBJ1-4; no reliable D call. V dropped 1 base and J dropped 7 bases, with 4 bases sitting between them. CDR3 length equals 12 residues. CDR1 SGHVS and CDR2 FQNEAQ come from the germline V gene. The CDR3 spells CASSLVSEKLFF. The CDR3 nucleotides are TGTGCCAGCAGCTTAGTGAGTGAAAAACTGTTTTTT.

This rearrangement joins TRBV7-9 to TRBJ1-2; TRBD1 aligns across 7 bases. V lost 0 bases, J lost 4 bases, and 2 bases stayed unmatched. The CDR3 length is 14 residues. Germline V gives CDR1 SEHNR, CDR2 FQNEAQ (reference sequence). The CDR3 loop reads CASSLATGLYGYTF. CDR3 coding DNA: TGTGCCAGCAGCTTAGCGACAGGGCTCTATGGCTACACCTTC. The full variable domain, completed using reference TRBV7-9 and TRBJ1-2, is DTGVSQNPRHKITKRGQNVTFRCDPISEHNRLYWYRQTLGQGPEFLTYFQNEAQLEKSRLLSDRFSAERPKGSFSTLEIQRTEQGDSAMYLCASSLATGLYGYTFGSGTRLTVV.

The chain has TRBV30 and TRBJ1-5; no clear D. Per germline, CDR1 GTSNPN and CDR2 SVGIG (reference sequence). The CDR3 extends over 15 amino acids. V lost 0 bases and J lost 1, with 10 bases in between. CDR3: CAWSVDYGSNQPQHF. The CDR3 region has the DNA TGTGCCTGGAGTGTAGATTACGGGAGCAATCAGCCCCAGCATTTT.

V and J are TRBV2 and TRBJ2-7; 9 bases align to TRBD1. The germline V gene has CDR1 SNHLY and CDR2 FYNNEI. The junction had 7 bases not matched to a gene; V was cut back by 5 bases and J by 2 bases. The CDR3 spans 15 residues. CDR3 sequence (DNA): TGTGCCAGCAGTCGACCCTGGGACAGGGCCTACGAGCAGTACTTC. Protein product: CASSRPWDRAYEQYF.